The 15 T cell receptor beta chains in this list originate from one sample, sequenced in a study of post-analysis software for immune sequencing data. Unique molecular identifiers had been added to the TCR beta cDNA libraries. TCRdb re-analysed the PCR reads in MiXCR, keeping a single row per CDR3 protein. The profile shows fewer than 850,000 distinct CDR3 sequences, around 27% of them singletons. Points from the study as a whole: In patients, roughly five TRBV segments were more frequent than in controls, with TRBV5-6, TRBV5-1 and TRBV20-1 among them.

These TCRs are of unknown antigen specificity. The sample comprised blood. These receptor sequences come from a girl aged 10 to 17 with multiple sclerosis.

The CDR3 DNA reads as TGCAGTGCTTCGGGGTCCTTTGAAGCTTTCTTT. Translation gives CSASGSFEAFF. The chain carries TRBV20-1 and TRBJ1-1; D unresolved. CDR1 and CDR2 from the germline V gene are DFQATT and SNEGSKA (reference sequence). V was shortened by 5 bases and J by 7 bases, with 11 bases between the two germline ends. This CDR3 has 11 amino acids.

This clonotype was seen only a few times. This rearrangement joins TRBV5-1 to TRBJ2-5; TRBD1 matches at 9 bases. CDR1 is SGHRS and CDR2 is YFSETQ in the germline V gene. The CDR3 extends over 15 amino acids. The V and J ends lost 3 bases and 4 bases, in that order; junction bases with no gene match: 7. CDR3 loop: CASSSGTGKGETQYF. CDR3 DNA: TGCGCCAGCAGCTCTGGGACAGGGAAGGGAGAGACCCAGTACTTC.

There are a few counts of this clonotype. The chain is built from TRBV21-1 and TRBJ1-5. TRBV21-1 counts as a pseudogene. This CDR3 has 16 amino acids. The CDR3 DNA follows: TGTGCCAGCAACAAAGCTTATAGCGGTGAAGGCCAGCCCCAGCATTTT. Translated: CASNKAYSGEGQPQHF.

This clonotype has a handful of counts. This chain joins TRBV7-9 and TRBJ1-5; D is unclear. CDR3 size: 14 residues. Germline V gene lookup returns CDR1 SEHNR and CDR2 FQNEAQ (reference sequence). Trimming shortened V by 5 bases and J by 4 bases, and 12 bases separated the two germline ends. The CDR3, as DNA: TGTGCCAGCAGCCTAAGTGGATTTAATCAGCCCCAGCATTTT. This sequence encodes CASSLSGFNQPQHF.

V is TRBV20-1 and J is TRBJ2-7; TRBD1 matches 8 bases. Germline V gives CDR1 DFQATT, CDR2 SNEGSKA (reference sequence). V lost 0 bases and J lost 5; bases outside the gene matches: 9. This CDR3 contains 15 residues. As DNA, the CDR3 is TGCAGTGCTAGAGATCCCCAGGGGGCGGGCCACGAGCAGTACTTC. This codes for CSARDPQGAGHEQYF.

The chain recombines TRBV6-2 or TRBV6-3 with TRBJ2-5; D uncertain. The closer fit of TRBJ2-7 to the DNA end suggests the J call may be wrong. The length of the CDR3 is 13 residues. The V gene's germline CDR1 is MNHEY and CDR2 SVGEGT. CDR3 loop: CASSRWTLYEQYF. The CDR3 coding sequence is TGTGCCAGCAGTCGCTGGACGTTATACGAGCAGTACTTC.

As to this clonotype: One end of the junction does not line up with germline, which may come from a read error. The chain employs TRBV5-1 and TRBJ2-5; tentatively, D is TRBD1 (7 bases). The germline V gene has CDR1 SGHRS and CDR2 YFSETQ. There are 15 residues in the CDR3. CDR3 sequence: CANSLQQGRQETQYF. CDR3 sequence (DNA): TGCGCCAACAGCTTGCAACAGGGGAGGCAAGAGACCCAGTACTTC. The full variable domain, with the rest looked up from reference TRBV5-1 and TRBJ2-5, is KAGVTQTPRYLIKTRGQQVTLSCSPISGHRSVSWYQQTPGQGLQFLFEYFSETQRNKGNFPGRFSGRQFSNSRSEMNVSTLELGDSALYLCANSLQQGRQETQYFGPGTRLLVL.

The chain uses TRBV7-9 and TRBJ2-7, with D tentatively TRBD1 or TRBD2 (5 bases each). CDR1 and CDR2 from the germline V gene are SEHNR and FQNEAQ (reference sequence). V lost 5 bases, J lost 6 bases, and 17 bases lay in between. This CDR3 spans 14 amino acids. The CDR3 DNA sequence: TGTGCCAGCAGCCCGGGGCAGGGTATTGGCGAGCAGTACTTC. It encodes CASSPGQGIGEQYF. Based on the CDR3 plus reference TRBV7-9 and TRBJ2-7, the full variable domain is DTGVSQNPRHKITKRGQNVTFRCDPISEHNRLYWYRQTLGQGPEFLTYFQNEAQLEKSRLLSDRFSAERPKGSFSTLEIQRTEQGDSAMYLCASSPGQGIGEQYFGPGTRLTVT.

The chain has TRBV2 and TRBJ1-1; no clear D. CDR3 length: 17 amino acids. V shed 3 bases and J shed 2 bases, with 19 bases lying between them. The germline V gene encodes CDR1 SNHLY and CDR2 FYNNEI. The DNA of the CDR3 is TGTGCCAGCAGTGATGTTGCGAGCTGGCACTCAAACACTGAAGCTTTCTTT. This encodes CASSDVASWHSNTEAFF.

In this sample, this clonotype turned up a few times. The chain is built from TRBV6-5 and TRBJ1-4; no clear D gene. CDR1 is MNHEY and CDR2 is SVGAGI in the germline V gene. V shed 2 bases and J shed 8 bases, with 9 bases lying between them. The CDR3 has 13 amino acids. The CDR3 spells CASSYNLGEKLFF. The CDR3 coding sequence is TGTGCCAGCAGTTACAATCTCGGGGAAAAACTGTTTTTT.

V is TRBV20-1 and J is TRBJ2-3; TRBD2 is a possible D gene (5 bases). V lost 2 bases and J lost 1, with 16 bases in between. The CDR3 runs 16 residues. CDR1 is DFQATT, CDR2 SNEGSKA, per germline (reference sequence). The DNA of the CDR3 is TGCAGTGCTAGACCATCCTTAAGCGGAGGCACAGATACGCAGTATTTT. It encodes CSARPSLSGGTDTQYF.

As for this clonotype: One end of the junction varies from germline; a read error may be responsible. This chain connects TRBV25-1 to TRBJ1-1, with D unresolved. Per the germline V gene, CDR1 is MGHDK and CDR2 is SYGVNS. The CDR3 spans 14 residues. CDR3 protein: CASSPTREYTEAFF. The CDR3 DNA reads TGTGCCAGTAGCCCTACGAGGGAGTACACTGAGGCTTTCTTT.

In this sample, this clonotype turned up a few times. This sequence joins TRBV20-1 and TRBJ2-7; TRBD1 is a possible D gene (5 bases). Germline CDR1 reads DFQATT; CDR2 reads SNEGSKA (reference sequence). The CDR3 covers 12 residues. V lost 1 base and J 1 base, leaving 5 bases between the germline ends. DNA of the CDR3: TGCAGTGCTAGAGGACAGTCCTACGAGCAGTACTTC. Protein: CSARGQSYEQYF.

V is TRBV20-1 and J is TRBJ2-2; 7 bases line up with TRBD2. The V and J ends lost 6 bases and 6 bases, in that order; junction bases with no gene match: 10. CDR1 and CDR2 from the germline V gene are DFQATT and SNEGSKA (reference sequence). There are 14 residues in the CDR3. The CDR3 region is CSALAGSHAGELFF. The CDR3 DNA sequence: TGCAGTGCGTTAGCGGGCTCTCATGCCGGGGAGCTGTTTTTT.

The chain uses TRBV4-1 and TRBJ2-3, with D possibly TRBD2 on 7 matching bases. Germline CDR1 reads MGHRA; CDR2 reads YSYEKL. The V gene lost 4 bases and the J gene lost 3 bases, with 17 bases spanning the gap. The CDR3 consists of 16 residues. In DNA form, the CDR3 reads TGCGCCAGCAGCCCGTTCGAGGGGGGGATAACAGATACGCAGTATTTT. Its protein is CASSPFEGGITDTQYF.